The 9 T cell receptor beta chains in this list originate from one sample, sequenced in a study of T-cell reconstitution after alpha-beta-depleted transplantation in children. Preparation of the TCRbeta library involved a method that used unique molecular identifiers. TCRdb used MiXCR to reprocess the PCR reads, holding one entry per CDR3 protein. Seen here are a few hundred thousand distinct CDR3 sequences, approximately 30% observed once, and the top ten hold less than 40%. This specimen was PBMCs, taken before TCRalphabeta/CD19-depleted stem cell transplant. These receptors all come from a boy younger than two with Wiskott-Aldrich syndrome, due to receive a stem cell transplant.

This chain connects TRBV5-1 to TRBJ2-1; 7 bases align to TRBD1. Unmatched junction bases numbered 3, after V lost 3 bases and J lost 0 bases. Germline V gives CDR1 SGHRS, CDR2 YFSETQ. The CDR3 spans 15 residues. DNA for the CDR3: TGCGCCAGCAGCTGGGGACAGAGCTCCTACAATGAGCAGTTCTTC. Its translation is CASSWGQSSYNEQFF.

The chain employs TRBV5-1 and TRBJ2-1; TRBD1 agrees at 9 bases. Trimming removed 2 bases from V and 2 bases from J; junction bases left unmatched: 11. CDR3 length: 18 residues. CDR1 and CDR2 from the germline V gene are SGHRS and YFSETQ. The CDR3 spells CASSFPRTGVTAYNEQFF. The CDR3 DNA follows: TGCGCCAGCAGCTTCCCCCGGACAGGGGTTACGGCCTACAATGAGCAGTTCTTC.

This chain uses TRBV7-2 with TRBJ1-1; D unclear. This CDR3 region has 14 residues. Per the germline V gene, CDR1 is SGHTA and CDR2 is FQGNSA. V was clipped by 1 base and J by 4 bases, with 10 bases between them. The CDR3, as DNA: TGTGCCAGCAGCTTAGGCCGACAAGGCACTGAAGCTTTCTTT. It translates to CASSLGRQGTEAFF.

The rearrangement joins TRBV12-3 or TRBV12-4 to TRBJ1-4; possibly TRBD1 for D (6 bases). The CDR3 has 14 amino acids. V gave up 7 bases and J gave up 5 bases, with 14 bases separating them. The CDR3 region is CASTLTGSNEKLFF. Written as DNA, the CDR3 is TGTGCCAGCACCTTGACAGGTTCCAATGAAAAACTGTTTTTT.

This clonotype occurred a few times. The chain recombines TRBV29-1 with TRBJ2-7, with D possibly TRBD2 on 6 matching bases. CDR3 length: 13 residues. V was cut by 6 bases and J by 2 bases, with 14 bases left in between. Germline V gene lookup returns CDR1 SQVTM and CDR2 ANQGSEA. CDR3 in DNA: TGCAGCGTGAAGCGGGCCTCTCCCTACGAGCAGTACTTC. It encodes CSVKRASPYEQYF.

The sample holds a few counts of this clonotype. The rearrangement joins TRBV7-9 to TRBJ1-1; D uncertain. The V gene lost 1 base and the J gene lost 7 bases, with 4 bases spanning the gap. The V gene's germline CDR1 is SEHNR and CDR2 FQNEAQ (reference sequence). The CDR3 extends over 11 amino acids. CDR3 protein: CASSLVVEAFF. The CDR3 coding sequence is TGTGCCAGCAGCTTAGTGGTTGAAGCTTTCTTT.

V gene TRBV5-1 combines with J gene TRBJ2-1, with TRBD2 matching 11 bases. V shed 4 bases, J shed 6 bases, and the junction held 12 bases outside the gene matches. CDR1 is SGHRS, CDR2 YFSETQ, per germline. The CDR3 runs 17 residues. The CDR3 coding sequence is TGCGCCAGCAGCCCGTTTGGGTTTACTAGCGGGAGCAATGAGCAGTTCTTC. It encodes CASSPFGFTSGSNEQFF.

This clonotype was detected only a few times. The rearrangement joins TRBV20-1 to TRBJ2-1; D unclear. Looked up from germline, CDR1 is DFQATT and CDR2 is SNEGSKA (reference sequence). The CDR3 runs 10 residues. The CDR3 DNA sequence: TGCAGCGCCCAGTACAATGAGCAGTTCTTC. Translation gives CSAQYNEQFF.

This clonotype appeared a few times. The chain carries TRBV12-3 or TRBV12-4 and TRBJ2-5; D possibly corresponds to TRBD1 (6 bases). The CDR3 has 14 residues. The V end lost 4 bases, the J end lost 5 bases, and 14 bases lay between the germline ends. The CDR3 reads CASSSTGKVETQYF. The CDR3 DNA reads as TGTGCCAGCAGTTCAACAGGGAAAGTGGAGACCCAGTACTTC.